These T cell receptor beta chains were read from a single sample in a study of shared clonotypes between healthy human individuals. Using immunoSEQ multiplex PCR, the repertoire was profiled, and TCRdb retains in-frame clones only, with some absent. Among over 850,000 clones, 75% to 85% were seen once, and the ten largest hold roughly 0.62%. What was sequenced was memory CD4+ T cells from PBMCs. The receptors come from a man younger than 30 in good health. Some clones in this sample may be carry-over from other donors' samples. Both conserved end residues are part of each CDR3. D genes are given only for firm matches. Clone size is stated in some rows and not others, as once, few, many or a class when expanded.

CASSLAGRAANIQYF	TGTGCCAGCAGCTTGGCGGGGAGGGCCGCAAACATTCAGTACTTC	TRBV11-2	TRBJ2-4	once	TRBD2
CASSEAGDYGYTF	TGTGCCAGCAGTGAAGCCGGGGACTATGGCTACACCTTC	TRBV2	TRBJ1-2	many	NA
CASNTGGRANYGYTF	TGTGCCAGCAATACGGGGGGCCGGGCTAACTATGGCTACACCTTC	TRBV5-4	TRBJ1-2	few	NA
CASSPSASGRSQPQHF	TGTGCCAGCAGCCCTTCAGCCTCAGGACGATCTCAGCCCCAGCATTTT	TRBV28	TRBJ1-5	few	NA
CSARGGGHEQYF	TGCAGCGCCCGAGGTGGGGGGCACGAGCAGTACTTC	TRBV29-1	TRBJ2-7	NA	NA
CASSAQRGGTERYGYTF	TGTGCCAGCAGCGCCCAGAGAGGGGGGACAGAAAGATATGGCTACACCTTC	TRBV9	TRBJ1-2	NA	TRBD1
CASSLGSGETQYF	TGTGCCAGCAGCTTAGGTAGCGGGGAGACCCAGTACTTC	TRBV7-9	TRBJ2-5	few	TRBD2
CASSQERLAGTNRNTQYF	TGCGCCAGCAGCCAAGAACGGCTAGCGGGGACGAACCGCAATACGCAGTATTTT	TRBV4-3	TRBJ2-3	NA	TRBD2
CASTVSGSNYGYTF	TGTGCCAGCACCGTCTCAGGCTCTAACTATGGCTACACCTTC	TRBV9	TRBJ1-2	NA	NA
CASSTARFNEKLFF	TGTGCCAGCAGTACGGCGCGTTTCAATGAAAAACTGTTTTTT	TRBV6-5	TRBJ1-4	NA	NA
CASSSQDTQYF	TGCGCCAGCAGCTCCCAGGATACGCAGTATTTT	TRBV5-1	TRBJ2-3	NA	NA
CASSLRAGRFTETQYF	TGTGCCAGCAGCTTACGAGCGGGCAGATTCACGGAGACCCAGTACTTC	TRBV11-2	TRBJ2-5	NA	NA
CASSEGLFYEQYF	TGTGCCAGCAGTGAAGGACTATTTTACGAGCAGTACTTC	TRBV6-1	TRBJ2-7	few	NA
CSVRQGGTEAFF	TGCAGCGTCCGACAGGGTGGGACTGAAGCTTTCTTT	TRBV29-1	TRBJ1-1	NA	TRBD1
CASSLAGTVYF	TGTGCCAGCAGTTTAGCGGGGACGGTGTACTTC	TRBV28	TRBJ2-7	NA	NA
CASSQAVSGRAPGELFF	TGTGCCAGCAGCCAAGCCGTCAGCGGGAGGGCTCCCGGGGAGCTGTTTTTT	TRBV4-2	TRBJ2-2	NA	TRBD2
CASEAGSGANVLTF	TGCGCCAGCGAAGCGGGCTCTGGGGCCAACGTCCTGACTTTC	TRBV5-1	TRBJ2-6	NA	NA
CASPPGQGFTGELFF	TGTGCCAGCCCCCCGGGACAGGGTTTCACCGGGGAGCTGTTTTTT	TRBV6-1	TRBJ2-2	NA	TRBD1
CASRDPGTGYGHGYTF	TGTGCCAGCAGGGACCCCGGGACAGGGTATGGGCATGGCTACACCTTC	TRBV28	TRBJ1-2	NA	TRBD1
CAWSRGAPEPQHF	TGTGCCTGGAGTCGAGGGGCCCCAGAGCCCCAGCATTTT	TRBV30	TRBJ1-5	NA	NA
CASSRTTGGETQYF	TGTGCCAGCAGCCGAACCACAGGGGGAGAGACCCAGTACTTC	TRBV7-8	TRBJ2-5	many	TRBD1
CASSFASSLGYTF	TGTGCCAGCAGTTTCGCCAGTTCCTTAGGCTACACCTTC	TRBV28	TRBJ1-2	NA	NA
CASSLIPGLGEQYF	TGTGCCAGCAGCTTGATCCCAGGGTTAGGCGAGCAGTACTTC	TRBV7-9	TRBJ2-7	NA	NA
CATSSRQGLSNQPQHF	TGTGCCACCAGCTCGAGACAGGGCCTTAGCAATCAGCCCCAGCATTTT	TRBV15	TRBJ1-5	NA	TRBD1
CAWSPPGGGANEKLFF	TGTGCCTGGAGTCCCCCAGGGGGGGGAGCTAATGAAAAACTGTTTTTT	TRBV30	TRBJ1-4	NA	TRBD1
CASSPRTSGRNEQFF	TGTGCCAGCAGTCCCAGGACTAGCGGGAGGAATGAGCAGTTCTTC	TRBV28	TRBJ2-1	once	TRBD2
CASSSPLGTRIYGYTF	TGTGCCAGCAGCTCCCCCCTGGGCACCCGAATTTATGGCTACACCTTC	TRBV28	TRBJ1-2	NA	NA
CASSTRPSFEAFF	TGCGCCAGCAGCACTCGCCCAAGTTTTGAAGCTTTCTTT	TRBV5-1	TRBJ1-1	NA	NA
CASSARGFYEQYF	TGCGCCAGCAGCGCTAGGGGTTTCTACGAGCAGTACTTC	TRBV5-1	TRBJ2-7	NA	NA
CAWSPEAFQETQYF	TGTGCCTGGAGCCCCGAGGCTTTTCAAGAGACCCAGTACTTC	TRBV30	TRBJ2-5	NA	NA
CAWSPKETQYF	TGTGCCTGGAGTCCCAAGGAGACCCAGTACTTC	TRBV30	TRBJ2-5	NA	NA
CASSPTSGRGTDTQYF	TGTGCCAGCAGCCCGACTAGCGGGAGGGGCACAGATACGCAGTATTTT	TRBV4-2	TRBJ2-3	once	TRBD2
CASSLFSVQETQYF	TGCGCCAGCAGCTTGTTCAGCGTCCAAGAGACCCAGTACTTC	TRBV5-1	TRBJ2-5	NA	NA
CASSSGQAQRQYF	TGTGCCAGCAGCTCTGGACAGGCCCAGCGGCAGTACTTC	TRBV11-2	TRBJ2-7	NA	TRBD1
CASSLNRINYGYTF	TGTGCCAGCAGTTTAAACAGGATCAACTATGGCTACACCTTC	TRBV27	TRBJ1-2	NA	NA
CASSQDVGARATDTQYF	TGCGCCAGCAGCCAAGATGTTGGAGCGCGGGCCACAGATACGCAGTATTTT	TRBV4-3	TRBJ2-3	NA	NA
CASSEVRSSGNTIYF	TGTGCCAGCAGTGAAGTCCGCAGCTCTGGAAACACCATATATTTT	TRBV2	TRBJ1-3	NA	NA
CASRSDRGSNTGELFF	TGCGCCAGCAGATCCGACAGGGGCTCGAACACCGGGGAGCTGTTTTTT	TRBV5-1	TRBJ2-2	NA	TRBD1
CASSLDASRDEQFF	TGTGCCAGCAGCTTAGATGCGAGTCGCGATGAGCAGTTCTTC	TRBV11-2	TRBJ2-1	NA	NA
CASIVGYEQYF	TGTGCCAGCATAGTCGGCTACGAGCAGTACTTC	TRBV2	TRBJ2-7	few	NA
CASSLRQPLRGYTF	TGTGCCAGCAGTTTACGACAGCCTTTGCGTGGCTACACCTTC	TRBV28	TRBJ1-2	few	NA
CASRFSLTVNTEAFF	TGTGCCAGCAGGTTTTCCCTGACAGTTAACACTGAAGCTTTCTTT	TRBV7-2	TRBJ1-1	NA	NA